This TCR beta chain was captured by sequencing in a study of Ad26.COV2.S vaccination and SARS-CoV-2 variants. Study-wide context: Administration of Ad26.COV2.S was intramuscular, either once or twice 56 days apart. Broader study findings: Individuals receiving vaccine had higher spike-specific TCR breadth than placebo recipients did.

The treatment was: 15 to 20 received Ad26.COV2.S at low or high dose, single or two shots; 5 received placebo; per-sample allocation not given. Day 63 following the first vaccine or placebo injection was when the samples were taken. An Ad26 vector expressing Wuhan-strain SARS-CoV-2 spike served as the vaccine. The CDR3 spans 16 residues. Trimming pared 2 bases from V and 2 bases from J, leaving 15 bases between. CDR1 is SGHTA and CDR2 is FQGNSA in the germline V gene. The data were produced by immunoSEQ multiplex PCR, yet TCRdb's version contains in-frame clones alone and is incomplete. The table shows 400,000 to 450,000 clones, with 90% occurring only once. This clone was recorded once. Its antigen is unknown.

The source is a person aged 18 to 65 who received the Ad26.COV2.S COVID-19 vaccine or a placebo. The source material was peripheral blood, sampled in a trial of Ad26.COV2.S vaccine versus placebo. This sequence joins TRBV7-2 and TRBJ2-5, with a possible D match to TRBD1 (6 bases). The CDR3 reads CASSLFPRQDQETQYF. The CDR3 coding sequence is TGTGCCAGCAGCTTATTCCCCAGACAGGATCAAGAGACCCAGTACTTC.